A single sample is the source of the 7 T cell receptor beta chains below, sequenced in a study of T cell changes during pregnancy in multiple sclerosis. Clones were sequenced by immunoSEQ multiplex PCR, and TCRdb holds only the in-frame ones, with some missing. Of tens of thousands of clones in the sample, around 93% are singletons; the top ten hold around 3.9%. The input for sequencing was CD8+ T cells from peripheral blood mononuclear cells, taken after pregnancy. These TCRs come from a female donor with multiple sclerosis, enrolled in a pregnancy study.

The CDR3, as DNA: TGTGCCACCAGCATTTCTAGGTACGAGCAGTACTTC. It translates to CATSISRYEQYF. J is TRBJ2-7 and V is TRBV15; D unresolved. The V gene lost 4 bases and the J gene lost 4 bases, with 8 bases spanning the gap. The CDR3 is 12 residues long. Germline lookup yields CDR1 LNHNV and CDR2 YYDKDF (reference sequence).

The chain couples TRBV7-6 to TRBJ2-3; 11 positions match TRBD2. The CDR3 is 16 amino acids. V trimming: 4 bases; J trimming: 0 bases; junction bases outside the gene matches: 3. The V gene's germline CDR1 is SGHVS and CDR2 FNYEAQ. In DNA, the CDR3 is TGTGCCAGCAGCTCGTTAGCGGGAGGGAGCACAGATACGCAGTATTTT. It yields the protein CASSSLAGGSTDTQYF.

The V call is TRBV5-1, the J call TRBJ1-2, with 8 nucleotides matching TRBD1. The CDR3 has 14 residues. The V and J ends lost 4 bases and 4 bases, in that order; junction bases with no gene match: 6. CDR1 and CDR2 (germline): SGHRS, YFSETQ. This chain's CDR3 is CASSLAGTGYGYTF. As DNA, the CDR3 is TGCGCCAGCAGCCTGGCCGGGACAGGCTATGGCTACACCTTC. The whole variable domain, remainder taken from reference TRBV5-1 and TRBJ1-2, is KAGVTQTPRYLIKTRGQQVTLSCSPISGHRSVSWYQQTPGQGLQFLFEYFSETQRNKGNFPGRFSGRQFSNSRSEMNVSTLELGDSALYLCASSLAGTGYGYTFGSGTRLTVV.

This clone appeared a single time. This chain joins TRBV5-5 and TRBJ2-7; 8 nucleotides agree with TRBD1. CDR1 is SGHKS and CDR2 is YYEKEE in the germline V gene (reference sequence). The length of the CDR3 is 13 residues. V dropped 4 bases and J dropped 7; count of bases not matched to a gene: 7. The CDR3 reads CASSAPDREEQYF. CDR3 in DNA: TGTGCCAGCAGCGCTCCGGACAGGGAGGAGCAGTACTTC. Full variable domain (remainder filled in from reference TRBV5-5 and TRBJ2-7): DAGVTQSPTHLIKTRGQQVTLRCSPISGHKSVSWYQQVLGQGPQFIFQYYEKEERGRGNFPDRFSARQFPNYSSELNVNALLLGDSALYLCASSAPDREEQYFGPGTRLTVT.

V is TRBV19 and J is TRBJ2-2; TRBD2 aligns across 9 bases. V lost 1 base to trimming and J lost 6 bases; unmatched junction nucleotides: 12. Germline CDR1 reads LNHDA; CDR2 reads SQIVND (reference sequence). The CDR3 is made up of 18 amino acids. The CDR3 loop reads CASSIVYAGGPRAGELFF. In nucleotides, the CDR3 is TGTGCCAGTAGTATAGTATACGCGGGAGGGCCTCGCGCCGGGGAGCTGTTTTTT.

The chain employs TRBV7-3 and TRBJ1-2; D possibly corresponds to TRBD1 (5 bases). Germline CDR1 reads SGHTA; CDR2 reads FQGTGA. V gave up 6 bases and J gave up 6 bases, with 23 bases separating them. CDR3 size: 16 residues. CDR3 sequence (DNA): TGTGCCAGCAGTCCCTCGGGGGGTAAATTTTCAGATGGCTACACCTTC. Its protein is CASSPSGGKFSDGYTF.

The chain joins TRBV4-3 to TRBJ1-3; D is undetermined. In germline, CDR1 is LGHNA, CDR2 YSLEER. The CDR3 covers 17 residues. Trimming left V 1 base short and J 4 bases short, with 17 bases between. CDR3 amino acids: CASSQGVSGLSGNTIYF. Written as DNA, the CDR3 is TGCGCCAGCAGCCAAGGGGTTTCGGGGTTGTCGGGAAACACCATATATTTT.